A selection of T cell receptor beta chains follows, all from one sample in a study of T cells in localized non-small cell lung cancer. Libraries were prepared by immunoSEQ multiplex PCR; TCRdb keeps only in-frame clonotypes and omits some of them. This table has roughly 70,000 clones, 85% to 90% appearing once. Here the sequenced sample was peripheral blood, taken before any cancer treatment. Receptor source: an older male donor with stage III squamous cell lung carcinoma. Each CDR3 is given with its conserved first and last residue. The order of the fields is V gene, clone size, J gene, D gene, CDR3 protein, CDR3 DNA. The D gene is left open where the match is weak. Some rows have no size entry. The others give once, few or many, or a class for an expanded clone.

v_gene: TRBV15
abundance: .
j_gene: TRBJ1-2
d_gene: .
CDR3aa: CATSPGDVYGYTF
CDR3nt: TGTGCCACCAGCCCCGGGGATGTGTACGGCTACACCTTC

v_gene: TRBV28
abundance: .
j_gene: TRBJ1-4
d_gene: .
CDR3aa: CASRGRINEKLFF
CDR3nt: TGTGCCAGCAGGGGACGGATTAATGAAAAACTGTTTTTT

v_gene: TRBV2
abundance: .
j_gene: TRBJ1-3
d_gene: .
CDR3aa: CASNPDSDTIYF
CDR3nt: TGTGCCAGCAATCCCGACTCGGACACCATATATTTT

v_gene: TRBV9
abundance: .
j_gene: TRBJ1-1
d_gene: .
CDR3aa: CASSPRVNTEAFF
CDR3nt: TGTGCCAGCAGCCCTCGGGTGAACACTGAAGCTTTCTTT

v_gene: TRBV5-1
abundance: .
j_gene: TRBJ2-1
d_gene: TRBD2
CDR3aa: CASSHRAGGLIDNEQFF
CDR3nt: TGCGCCAGCAGCCATCGGGCGGGGGGCCTTATTGACAATGAGCAGTTCTTC

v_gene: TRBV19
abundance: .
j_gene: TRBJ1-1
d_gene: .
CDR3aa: CASTWSGNAAINTEAFF
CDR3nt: TGTGCCAGTACCTGGTCAGGGAATGCTGCTATTAACACTGAAGCTTTCTTT

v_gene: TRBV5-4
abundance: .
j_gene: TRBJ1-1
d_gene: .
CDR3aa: CASSLGGGTSGAEAFF
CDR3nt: TGTGCCAGCAGCTTGGGGGGGGGCACCTCCGGTGCTGAAGCTTTCTTT

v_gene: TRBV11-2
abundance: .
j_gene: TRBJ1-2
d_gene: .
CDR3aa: CASSLENYGYTF
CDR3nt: TGTGCCAGCAGCTTAGAAAACTATGGCTACACCTTC

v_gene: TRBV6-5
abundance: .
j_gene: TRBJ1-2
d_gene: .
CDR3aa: CASSPGRGIYGYTF
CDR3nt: TGTGCCAGCAGTCCCGGCCGCGGAATCTATGGCTACACCTTC

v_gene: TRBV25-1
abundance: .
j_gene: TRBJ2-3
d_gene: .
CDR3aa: CASSVGTASTDTQYF
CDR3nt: TGTGCCAGCAGTGTTGGGACTGCTAGCACAGATACGCAGTATTTT

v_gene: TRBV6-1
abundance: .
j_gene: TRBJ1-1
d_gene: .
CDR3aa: CASSESIRDTEAFF
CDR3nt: TGTGCCAGCAGCGAGAGTATCCGGGACACTGAAGCTTTCTTT

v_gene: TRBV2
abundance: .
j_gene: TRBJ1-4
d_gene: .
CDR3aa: CASRPEANEKLFF
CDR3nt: TGTGCCAGCAGACCCGAAGCTAATGAAAAACTGTTTTTT

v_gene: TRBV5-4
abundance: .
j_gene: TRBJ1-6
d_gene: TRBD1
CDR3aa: CASSLTGTGVSPLHF
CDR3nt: TGTGCCAGCAGCTTAACCGGGACAGGGGTTTCACCCCTCCACTTT

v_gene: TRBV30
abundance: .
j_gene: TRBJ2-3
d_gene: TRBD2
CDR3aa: CAWGAGGRTDTQYF
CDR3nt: TGTGCCTGGGGGGCCGGGGGGAGGACAGATACGCAGTATTTT

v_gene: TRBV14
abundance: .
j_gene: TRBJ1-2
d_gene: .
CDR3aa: CASSQDAEGNYGYTF
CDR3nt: TGTGCCAGCAGCCAAGATGCTGAGGGGAACTATGGCTACACCTTC

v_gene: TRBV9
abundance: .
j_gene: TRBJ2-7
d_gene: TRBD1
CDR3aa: CASSVTGGRWEQYF
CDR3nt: TGTGCCAGCAGCGTGACAGGGGGCCGGTGGGAGCAGTACTTC

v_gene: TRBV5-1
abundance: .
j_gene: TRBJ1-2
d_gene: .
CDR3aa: CASSLDPGNYGYTF
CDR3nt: TGCGCCAGCAGCTTGGATCCAGGGAACTATGGCTACACCTTC

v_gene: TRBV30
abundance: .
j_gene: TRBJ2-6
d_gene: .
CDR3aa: CAWNRANVLTF
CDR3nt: TGTGCCTGGAATAGGGCCAACGTCCTGACTTTC

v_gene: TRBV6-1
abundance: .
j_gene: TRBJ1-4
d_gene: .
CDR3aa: CASSVVSLNEKLFF
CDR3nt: TGTGCCAGCAGTGTGGTCAGCCTGAATGAAAAACTGTTTTTT

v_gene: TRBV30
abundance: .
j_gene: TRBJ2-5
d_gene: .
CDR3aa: CASTGGTAGSETQYF
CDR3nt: TGTGCATCGACTGGGGGGACCGCGGGTTCAGAGACCCAGTACTTC

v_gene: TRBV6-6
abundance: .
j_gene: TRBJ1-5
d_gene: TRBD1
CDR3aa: CAVRRTGTFQPQHF
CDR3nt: TGTGCCGTCCGCAGGACAGGGACCTTTCAGCCCCAGCATTTT

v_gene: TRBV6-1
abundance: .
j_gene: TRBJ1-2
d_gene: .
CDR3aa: CASSRLSYGYTF
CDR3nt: TGTGCCAGCAGTCGACTCTCGTATGGCTACACCTTC

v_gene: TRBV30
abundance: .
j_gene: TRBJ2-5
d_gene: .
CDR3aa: CAWSRPQVGGQGETQYF
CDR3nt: TGTGCCTGGAGTCGACCCCAGGTTGGGGGCCAGGGAGAGACCCAGTACTTC

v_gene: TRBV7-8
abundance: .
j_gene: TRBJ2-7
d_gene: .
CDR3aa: CASSLVQGPYEQYF
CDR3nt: TGTGCCAGCAGCTTAGTTCAGGGCCCCTACGAGCAGTACTTC

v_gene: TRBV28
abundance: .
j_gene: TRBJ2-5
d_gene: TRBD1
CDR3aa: CASSLPGTGVSETQYF
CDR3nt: TGTGCCAGCAGTTTACCCGGGACAGGGGTGAGCGAGACCCAGTACTTC

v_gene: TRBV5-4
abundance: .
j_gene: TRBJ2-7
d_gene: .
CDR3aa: CASSLGGSGLYEQYF
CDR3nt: TGTGCCAGCAGCTTGGGAGGGTCCGGCCTCTACGAGCAGTACTTC

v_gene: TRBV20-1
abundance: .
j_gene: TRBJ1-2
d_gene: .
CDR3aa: CSAPTPYGYTF
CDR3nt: TGCAGTGCTCCCACACCCTATGGCTACACCTTC

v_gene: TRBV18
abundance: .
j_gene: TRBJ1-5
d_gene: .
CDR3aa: CASSPSGQPQHF
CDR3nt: TGTGCCAGCTCACCGAGTGGGCAGCCCCAGCATTTT

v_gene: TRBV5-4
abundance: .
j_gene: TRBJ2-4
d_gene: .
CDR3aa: CASSLDGAGAKNIQYF
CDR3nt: TGTGCCAGCAGCTTAGACGGGGCTGGGGCCAAAAACATTCAGTACTTC

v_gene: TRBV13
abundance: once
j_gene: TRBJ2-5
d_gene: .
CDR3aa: CASSLGDRETQYF
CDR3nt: TGTGCCAGCAGCTTAGGAGACAGAGAGACCCAGTACTTC

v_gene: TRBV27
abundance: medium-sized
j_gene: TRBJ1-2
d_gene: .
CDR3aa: CASSSMGRGGAWGYGYTF
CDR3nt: TGTGCCAGCAGCTCCATGGGGAGGGGGGGAGCCTGGGGCTATGGCTACACCTTC

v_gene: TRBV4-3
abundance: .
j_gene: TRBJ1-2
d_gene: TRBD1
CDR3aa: CASSQEATGDYGYTF
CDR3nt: TGCGCCAGCAGCCAAGAAGCGACAGGGGACTATGGCTACACCTTC

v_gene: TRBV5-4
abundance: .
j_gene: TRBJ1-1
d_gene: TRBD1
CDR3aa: CASSVGQGIRNTEAFF
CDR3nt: TGTGCCAGCAGCGTAGGACAGGGGATACGGAACACTGAAGCTTTCTTT

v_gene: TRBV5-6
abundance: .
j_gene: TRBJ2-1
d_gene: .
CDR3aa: CASSLTLGPINEQFF
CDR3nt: TGTGCCAGCAGCTTGACCCTCGGGCCTATAAATGAGCAGTTCTTC

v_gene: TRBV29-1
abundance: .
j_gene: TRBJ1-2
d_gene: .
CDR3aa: CSVEDLGAGGYTF
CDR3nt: TGCAGCGTTGAAGATCTGGGGGCGGGTGGCTACACCTTC

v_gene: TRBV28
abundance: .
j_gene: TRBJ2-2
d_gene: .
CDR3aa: CASSPPKPNTGELFF
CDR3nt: TGTGCCAGCAGTCCACCCAAACCGAACACCGGGGAGCTGTTTTTT

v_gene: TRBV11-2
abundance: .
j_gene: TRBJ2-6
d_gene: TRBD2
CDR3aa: CASSSSGGATGANVLTF
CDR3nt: TGTGCCAGCAGCTCTAGCGGGGGGGCAACTGGGGCCAACGTCCTGACTTTC

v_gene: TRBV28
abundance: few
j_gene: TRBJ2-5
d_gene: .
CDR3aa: CASSLIGLQETQYF
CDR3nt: TGTGCCAGCAGTTTAATCGGTTTACAAGAGACCCAGTACTTC

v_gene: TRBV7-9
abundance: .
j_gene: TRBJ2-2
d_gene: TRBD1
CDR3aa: CASSSRTGENTGELFF
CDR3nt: TGTGCCAGCAGCTCCCGGACAGGGGAGAACACCGGGGAGCTGTTTTTT

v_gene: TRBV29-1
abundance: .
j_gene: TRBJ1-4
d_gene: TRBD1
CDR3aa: CSVGTGSTNEKLFF
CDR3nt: TGCAGCGTTGGGACAGGGTCCACTAATGAAAAACTGTTTTTT

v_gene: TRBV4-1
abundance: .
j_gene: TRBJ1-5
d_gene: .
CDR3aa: CASSQVGKGKQPQHF
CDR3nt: TGCGCCAGCAGCCAAGTTGGGAAGGGAAAGCAGCCCCAGCATTTT

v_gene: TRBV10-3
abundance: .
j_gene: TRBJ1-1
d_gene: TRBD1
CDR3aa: CAISESSGQGSTEAFF
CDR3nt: TGTGCCATCAGTGAGTCGTCCGGACAGGGGAGCACTGAAGCTTTCTTT

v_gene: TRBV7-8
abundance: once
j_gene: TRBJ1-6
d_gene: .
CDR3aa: CASSLTGGGYSSYNSPLHF
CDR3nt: TGTGCCAGCAGCTTAACGGGGGGTGGTTACAGCTCCTATAATTCACCCCTCCACTTT

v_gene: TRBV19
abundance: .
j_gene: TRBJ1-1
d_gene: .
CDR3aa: CASSTQGVNTEAFF
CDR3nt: TGTGCCAGTAGCACACAGGGAGTGAACACTGAAGCTTTCTTT

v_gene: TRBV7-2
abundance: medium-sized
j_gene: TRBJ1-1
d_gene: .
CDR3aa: CASSSVQGRTEAFF
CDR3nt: TGTGCCAGCAGCTCCGTACAGGGAAGGACTGAAGCTTTCTTT

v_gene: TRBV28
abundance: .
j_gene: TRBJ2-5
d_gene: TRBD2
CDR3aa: CASSLGGVKETQYF
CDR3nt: TGTGCCAGCAGTTTAGGGGGGGTTAAAGAGACCCAGTACTTC

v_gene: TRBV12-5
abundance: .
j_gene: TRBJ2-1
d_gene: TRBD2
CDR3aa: CASGRSGGIIYNEQFF
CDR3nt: TGTGCTAGTGGTCGAAGCGGGGGGATAATCTACAATGAGCAGTTCTTC

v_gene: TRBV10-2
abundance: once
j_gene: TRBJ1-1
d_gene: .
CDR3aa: CASSEGGAHTEAFF
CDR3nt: TGCGCCAGCAGCGAGGGAGGGGCACACACTGAAGCTTTCTTT

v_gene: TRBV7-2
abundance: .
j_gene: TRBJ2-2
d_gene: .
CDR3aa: CASSPLGGGNTGELFF
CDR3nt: TGTGCCAGCAGCCCCCTTGGGGGCGGCAACACCGGGGAGCTGTTTTTT

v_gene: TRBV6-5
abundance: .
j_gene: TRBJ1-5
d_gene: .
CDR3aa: CASSSTGHLTNQPQHF
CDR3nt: TGTGCCAGCAGTTCTACAGGGCACCTTACCAATCAGCCCCAGCATTTT

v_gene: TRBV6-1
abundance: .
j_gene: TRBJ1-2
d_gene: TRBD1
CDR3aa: CASSEPAQGARYGYTF
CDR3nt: TGTGCCAGCAGTGAACCGGCACAGGGGGCGCGGTATGGCTACACCTTC

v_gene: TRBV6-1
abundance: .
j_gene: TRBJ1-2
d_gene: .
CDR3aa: CASIPAAGAEYGYTF
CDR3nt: TGTGCCAGCATCCCGGCTGCAGGGGCAGAATATGGCTACACCTTC

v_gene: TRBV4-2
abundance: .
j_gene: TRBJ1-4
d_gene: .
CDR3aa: CASSQEWNEKLFF
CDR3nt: TGTGCCAGCAGCCAAGAATGGAATGAAAAACTGTTTTTT

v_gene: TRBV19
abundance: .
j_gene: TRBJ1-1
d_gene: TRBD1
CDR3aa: CASSADRGNTEAFF
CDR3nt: TGTGCCAGTAGTGCGGACAGGGGTAACACTGAAGCTTTCTTT